Shown below are 21 T cell receptor beta chains from a single sample sequenced in a study of early T cells in non-severe SARS-CoV-2 infection. TCRdb re-derived calls from the 5' RACE reads in MiXCR, one entry per CDR3 protein. The table lists some 48,000 distinct CDR3 sequences, approximately 5.7% of them singletons, with about 7% in the top ten. This specimen consisted of whole blood, obtained at baseline. These TCRs come from an adult who was a healthcare worker with PCR-confirmed SARS-CoV-2 infection or an uninfected control (not recorded which).

This clonotype was counted a few times. The V and J genes are TRBV5-1 and TRBJ2-5; TRBD2 matches at 9 bases. CDR1 and CDR2 from the germline V gene are SGHRS and YFSETQ. After removal of 4 bases from V and 5 bases from J, the junction contained 9 bases not matched to a gene. The CDR3 length is 15 residues. This CDR3 reads CASSAGLALRETQYF. The CDR3 nucleotides are TGCGCCAGCAGCGCCGGACTAGCGCTCCGGGAGACCCAGTACTTC.

The chain joins TRBV20-1 to TRBJ2-1, with a possible D match to TRBD2 (5 bases). The CDR3 totals 15 residues. Trimming stripped 1 base from V and 0 bases from J, with 10 bases between. From germline, CDR1 is DFQATT and CDR2 SNEGSKA (reference sequence). The CDR3 reads CSARAERISYNEQFF. The CDR3 DNA reads TGCAGTGCTAGAGCGGAGCGGATCTCCTACAATGAGCAGTTCTTC.

This clonotype turned up a few times. This chain uses TRBV6-5 with TRBJ2-2; TRBD1 agrees at 7 bases. CDR3 length: 14 residues. V lost 6 bases, J lost 7 bases, and 8 bases stayed unmatched. Germline-derived CDR1 and CDR2 are MNHEY and SVGAGI. CDR3: CASRMDRRVGELFF. The CDR3 DNA reads as TGTGCCAGCAGGATGGACAGGCGAGTCGGGGAGCTGTTTTTT.

This clonotype has more than one count but fewer than ten. CDR3 region: CASSWGLAAAMDTQYF. The CDR3 nucleotides read TGCGCCAGCAGCTGGGGACTAGCGGCAGCGATGGATACGCAGTATTTT. The chain uses TRBV5-1 and TRBJ2-3; 11 bases agree with TRBD2. Germline-derived CDR1 and CDR2 are SGHRS and YFSETQ. Unmatched junction bases numbered 9, after V lost 3 bases and J lost 6 bases. The CDR3 totals 16 residues.

The table lists this clonotype with a few counts. CDR3: CASSSAGLLTVNTEAFF. In DNA form, the CDR3 reads TGTGCCAGCAGCTCGGCCGGCCTCTTGACAGTTAACACTGAAGCTTTCTTT. The rearrangement uses TRBV5-5 and TRBJ1-1; a weak D match, TRBD1 (5 bases). The CDR3 totals 17 residues. V lost 3 bases, J lost 2 bases, and 20 bases lay in between. In germline, CDR1 is SGHKS, CDR2 YYEKEE (reference sequence).

This clonotype was picked up many times. The rearrangement uses TRBV7-2 and TRBJ1-2; D unresolved. From germline, CDR1 is SGHTA and CDR2 FQGNSA. Trimming removed 2 bases from V and 1 base from J, with 8 bases in between. The CDR3 is made up of 14 amino acids. CDR3 in amino acids: CASSLRQRNYGYTF. In DNA, the CDR3 is TGTGCCAGCAGCTTACGCCAACGTAACTATGGCTACACCTTC.

A few counts support this clonotype. CDR3 in amino acids: CASSIMVRTSSYNEQFF. The CDR3 region has the DNA TGTGCCAGTAGTATAATGGTCAGGACCAGCTCCTACAATGAGCAGTTCTTC. This chain links TRBV19 with TRBJ2-1; D ambiguous. This CDR3 has 17 residues. The V end was cut by 2 bases, the J end by 0 bases, with 14 bases between. CDR1 LNHDA and CDR2 SQIVND come from the germline V gene (reference sequence).

The chain joins TRBV14 to TRBJ2-1, with 10 positions matching TRBD2. Germline loops: CDR1 SGHDN, CDR2 FVKESK. This CDR3 spans 15 amino acids. V trimming: 4 bases; J trimming: 6 bases; junction bases outside the gene matches: 6. CDR3 loop: CASSPDLAGGNEQFF. The CDR3 DNA sequence: TGTGCCAGCAGCCCGGACTTAGCGGGAGGCAATGAGCAGTTCTTC.

The V gene is TRBV28, the J gene TRBJ1-1; D not certain. The germline gives CDR1 MDHEN, CDR2 SYDVKM. Trimming stripped 7 bases from V and 4 bases from J, with 16 bases between. CDR3 size: 14 residues. The CDR3 DNA follows: TGTGCCAGCACCCGCTTCTTGGGCGCCACTGAAGCTTTCTTT. This codes for CASTRFLGATEAFF. The complete variable domain, with remaining parts taken from reference TRBV28 and TRBJ1-1, reads DVKVTQSSRYLVKRTGEKVFLECVQDMDHENMFWYRQDPGLGLRLIYFSYDVKMKEKGDIPEGYSVSREKKERFSLILESASTNQTSMYLCASTRFLGATEAFFGQGTRLTVV.

V usage is TRBV7-9 and J usage is TRBJ1-1, with D uncertain. V gave up 1 base and J gave up 3 bases, with 9 bases separating them. CDR3 length: 14 residues. The germline V gene encodes CDR1 SEHNR and CDR2 FQNEAQ (reference sequence). The CDR3 DNA sequence: TGTGCCAGCAGCTTAGTCATGGCGGACACTGAAGCTTTCTTT. This translates into CASSLVMADTEAFF.

The chain couples TRBV20-1 to TRBJ1-2; tentatively, D is TRBD1 (5 bases). Trimming took 1 base from V and 7 from J, leaving 13 bases between them. Germline lookup yields CDR1 DFQATT and CDR2 SNEGSKA (reference sequence). There are 13 residues in the CDR3. CDR3 bases: TGCAGTGCTAGAGGGCAGGGACCGGTTGGCTACACCTTC. As protein: CSARGQGPVGYTF.

This clonotype was observed at least ten times. Germline is not matched at one junction end, which may reflect a read error. The chain recombines TRBV13 with TRBJ2-1; TRBD2 agrees at 11 bases. Germline lookup yields CDR1 PRHDT and CDR2 FYEKMQ (reference sequence). This CDR3 is 18 amino acids long. For the CDR3, the DNA is TGTGCCAGCAGCTTGAGCGTAGAGGGACTAGCGGTTTACAATGAGCGGTTCTTC. Protein: CASSLSVEGLAVYNERFF.

This clonotype was seen more than once but under ten times. The chain employs TRBV27 and TRBJ2-7; unclear D gene. Between the trimmed V and J ends, which lost 6 bases and 0 bases, there was a span of 9 bases. CDR3 size: 13 residues. In germline, CDR1 is MNHEY, CDR2 SMNVEV (reference sequence). The CDR3 DNA follows: TGTGCCAGCAGCCTAGGGCTCTCCTACGAGCAGTACTTC. It translates to CASSLGLSYEQYF.

This rearrangement joins TRBV7-9 to TRBJ1-2; D not resolved. The germline gives CDR1 SEHNR, CDR2 FQNEAQ (reference sequence). The CDR3 loop spans 13 amino acids. V lost 5 bases to trimming and J lost 4 bases, with 11 bases between them. CDR3 DNA: TGTGCCAGCAGCCCTGACACTTCCTATGGCTACACCTTC. It is translated as CASSPDTSYGYTF.

A few counts support this clonotype. V and J are TRBV14 and TRBJ2-1; TRBD2 matches at 13 bases. CDR3 length equals 15 residues. The trim removed 4 bases at V and 12 bases at J, leaving 9 bases unmatched. Germline CDR1 SGHDN, CDR2 FVKESK. CDR3 bases: TGTGCCAGCAGCCCACTAGCGGGAGGGCCGATTGGGCAGTTCTTC. Its translation is CASSPLAGGPIGQFF.

This clonotype was seen more than once but under ten times. The chain has TRBV28 and TRBJ1-2; 9 bases map to TRBD1. The V gene's germline CDR1 is MDHEN and CDR2 SYDVKM. The CDR3 loop spans 16 amino acids. The J segment lost 4 bases and the V segment lost 5 bases, leaving 11 bases of the junction unmatched. CDR3 DNA sequence: TGTGCCAGCAGTACTCCCCCGGGACAGGGAGGCTATGGCTACACCTTC. It yields the protein CASSTPPGQGGYGYTF.

This clonotype was detected many times. This chain joins TRBV25-1 and TRBJ2-7, with a weak D call TRBD1 (6 bases). The CDR3 spans 14 residues. Trimming removed 4 bases at V and 2 bases at J, with 12 bases between. Germline CDR1 MGHDK, CDR2 SYGVNS. Written as DNA, the CDR3 is TGTGCCAGCAGTGGGTCCAACAGGGCCTACGAGCAGTACTTC. It codes for CASSGSNRAYEQYF.

This clonotype occurred many times. The rearrangement links TRBV11-2 to TRBJ2-1; no firm D call. Germline values: CDR1 SGHAT, CDR2 FQNNGV. There are 12 residues in the CDR3. V shed 4 bases and J shed 5 bases, with 6 bases lying between them. The CDR3 reads CASSYTDNEQFF. The CDR3 DNA is TGTGCCAGCAGCTACACCGACAATGAGCAGTTCTTC.

This clonotype showed up just a few times. V is TRBV28 and J is TRBJ2-5, with 8 bases that match TRBD1. V lost 4 bases, J lost 3 bases, and 7 bases stayed unmatched. The CDR3 runs to 15 residues. Germline assignment: CDR1 MDHEN and CDR2 SYDVKM. CDR3 coding DNA: TGTGCCAGCAGTTACCTACTGGACAGGGAAGAGACCCAGTACTTC. Amino acids: CASSYLLDREETQYF.

This clonotype counts as medium-sized (0.01 to 0.1%). The genes are TRBV29-1 and TRBJ1-1; no firm D call. Trimming pared 0 bases from V and 4 bases from J, leaving 6 bases between. Germline CDR1 and CDR2: SQVTM and ANQGSEA. There are 12 residues in the CDR3. The CDR3 nucleotides read TGCAGCGTTGAAGATCCCGGCACTGAAGCTTTCTTT. This codes for CSVEDPGTEAFF.

This rearrangement joins TRBV7-9 to TRBJ1-4, with D possibly being TRBD1 (5 bases). The V gene lost 5 bases and the J gene lost 3 bases, with 13 bases spanning the gap. The CDR3 is 15 residues long. Germline V lookup: CDR1 SEHNR, CDR2 FQNEAQ (reference sequence). The CDR3 region has the DNA TGTGCCAGCAGCCATCCGGACAAGGCTAATGAAAAACTGTTTTTT. Amino acids: CASSHPDKANEKLFF.